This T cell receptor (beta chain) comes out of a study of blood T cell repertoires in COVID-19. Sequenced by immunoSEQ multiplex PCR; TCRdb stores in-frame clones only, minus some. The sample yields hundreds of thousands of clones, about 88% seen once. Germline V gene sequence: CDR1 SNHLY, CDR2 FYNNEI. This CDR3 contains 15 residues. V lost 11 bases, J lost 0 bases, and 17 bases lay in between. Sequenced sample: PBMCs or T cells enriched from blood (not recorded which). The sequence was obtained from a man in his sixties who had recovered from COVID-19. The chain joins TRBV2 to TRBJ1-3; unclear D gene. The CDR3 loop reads CASAGGSLSGNTIYF. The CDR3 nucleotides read TGTGCCTCGGCGGGAGGCAGCCTCTCTGGAAACACCATATATTTT.